This TCR beta chain was identified during a study of blood T cell repertoires in COVID-19. Overall study: Samples of COVID-19 (acute and convalescent) were obtained from the United States, Italy and Spain. Sample material is recorded as cDNA or gDNA derived from T cells, B-cell-depleted T cells, or PBMCs.

Authors' data handling: Amplification with reference gene primers provided the estimates of nucleated cell counts. TCRdb keeps only in-frame clones here, not all; method: immunoSEQ multiplex PCR. V and J calls and clone size are as listed in that table; D and trimming were resolved from the DNA. Counted here are about 140,000 clones, roughly 80% occurring once; the ten biggest clones make up 3.5%. Trimming cost V 5 bases and J 5 bases; bases outside gene matches: 7. Germline CDR1 MNHEY, CDR2 SMNVEV (reference sequence). The CDR3 loop spans 14 amino acids. This clone was seen only once. This TCR came from an older man who had recovered from COVID-19. V gene TRBV27 combines with J gene TRBJ2-3; 7 positions agree with TRBD2. Sequenced sample: peripheral blood. CDR3 DNA: TGTGCCAGCAGTCTAGCGGTGGCGGGAGATACGCAGTATTTT. It translates to CASSLAVAGDTQYF.